This T cell receptor beta chain originates from a study of cytomegalovirus exposure and HLA in healthy donors. Both 60 Vbeta primers and 13 Jbeta primers went into the PCR. Measured with immunoSEQ multiplex PCR; TCRdb has only the in-frame clones, and not every one. Among 210,000 or so clones, 60% to 85% were seen once, and the ten largest hold roughly 15%. Trimming cost V 3 bases and J 4 bases; bases outside gene matches: 9. Germline V lookup: CDR1 SGDLS, CDR2 YYNGEE. This CDR3 has 17 residues. This TCR was sampled from a man aged 40-49 years in good health and CMV-seronegative. The sequenced sample was PBMCs. V gene TRBV9 combines with J gene TRBJ2-2; 10 bases fit TRBD2. Here the CDR3 DNA reads TGTGCCAGCAGCGGTGAAGCGGGGGGGCCGAGCACCGGGGAGCTGTTTTTT. It encodes CASSGEAGGPSTGELFF.